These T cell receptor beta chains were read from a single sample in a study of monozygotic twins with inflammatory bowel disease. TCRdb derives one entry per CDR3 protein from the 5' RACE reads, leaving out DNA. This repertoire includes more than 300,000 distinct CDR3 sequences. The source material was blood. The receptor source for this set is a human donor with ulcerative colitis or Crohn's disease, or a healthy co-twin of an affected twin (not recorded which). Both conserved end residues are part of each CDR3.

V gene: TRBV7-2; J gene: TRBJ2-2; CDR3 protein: CASSTNQGVVELFF
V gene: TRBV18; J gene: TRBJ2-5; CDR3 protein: CASSEGTSQETQYF
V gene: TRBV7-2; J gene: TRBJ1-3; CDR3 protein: CASSSTELRNTIYF
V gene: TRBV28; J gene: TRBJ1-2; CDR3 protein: CASSLLGQGADGYTF
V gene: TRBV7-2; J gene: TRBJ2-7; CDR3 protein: CASSLGGKSSYEQYF
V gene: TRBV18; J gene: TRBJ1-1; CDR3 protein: CASSGQLNTEAFF
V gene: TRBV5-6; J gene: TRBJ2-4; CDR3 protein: CASSQAGQIAKNIQYF
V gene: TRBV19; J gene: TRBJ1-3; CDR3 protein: CASNPGRVGNTIYF
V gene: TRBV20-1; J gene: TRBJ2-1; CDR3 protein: CSAHRDRDEQFF
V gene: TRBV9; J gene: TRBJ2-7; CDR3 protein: CASSPRPGQGHDEQYF
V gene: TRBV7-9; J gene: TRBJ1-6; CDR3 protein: CASSFPGNSPLHF
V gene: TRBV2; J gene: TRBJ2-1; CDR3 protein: CASSVGLAPVDEQFF
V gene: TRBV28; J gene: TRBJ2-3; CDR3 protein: CASSLPFRPPYTDTQYF
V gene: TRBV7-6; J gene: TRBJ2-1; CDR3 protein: CASSSGLAGGQGEQFF
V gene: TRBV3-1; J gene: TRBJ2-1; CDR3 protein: CASSQDGTSGEQFF
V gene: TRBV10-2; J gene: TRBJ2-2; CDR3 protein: CASSGSDPGELFF
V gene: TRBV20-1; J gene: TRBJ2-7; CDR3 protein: CSAPHSSSYEQYF